The rows below give T cell receptor beta chains drawn from one sample of a study of tumor-infiltrating lymphocytes in primary liver carcinoma. TCRdb used MiXCR to reprocess the multiplex PCR reads, holding one entry per CDR3 protein. The sample holds approximately 330,000 distinct CDR3 sequences, less than 70% seen once. The sequencing input was peripheral blood. The receptors come from a man in his forties with primary liver carcinoma and hepatitis B virus infection. The CDR3 runs from the conserved cysteine through the conserved F or W. A D gene is named only where the DNA matches it firmly. Where a row states a size, it is once, few, many or the class of an expanded clone; other rows omit it.

size: .
D: TRBD1
V: TRBV30
J: TRBJ1-5
CDR3: CAWSCGQGGQPQHF
DNA: TGTGCCTGGAGCTGCGGACAGGGTGGTCAGCCCCAGCATTTT

size: .
D: .
V: TRBV5-1
J: TRBJ1-1
CDR3: CASSAGDMNNEAFF
DNA: TGCGCCAGCAGCGCCGGGGACATGAACAATGAAGCTTTCTTT

size: .
D: .
V: TRBV6-2/TRBV6-3
J: TRBJ2-3
CDR3: CASSYQFSDTQYF
DNA: TGTGCCAGCAGTTACCAGTTTTCGGATACGCAGTATTTT

size: .
D: TRBD1
V: TRBV6-5
J: TRBJ2-7
CDR3: CASDQLEGQGYEQYF
DNA: TGTGCTAGCGACCAACTCGAGGGACAGGGGTACGAGCAGTACTTC

size: .
D: .
V: TRBV28
J: TRBJ2-7
CDR3: CASSYVTHEQYF
DNA: TGTGCCAGCAGTTACGTGACCCACGAGCAGTACTTC

size: .
D: .
V: TRBV11-2
J: TRBJ2-1
CDR3: CAGSLEGARSSYNEQFF
DNA: TGTGCCGGCAGCTTAGAGGGAGCGAGAAGCTCCTACAATGAGCAGTTCTTC

size: .
D: .
V: TRBV4-1
J: TRBJ2-7
CDR3: CASSQITSAGYEQYF
DNA: TGCGCCAGCAGCCAAATCACGAGTGCGGGGTACGAGCAGTACTTC

size: .
D: .
V: TRBV11-2
J: TRBJ1-5
CDR3: CASSLDPGPNQPQHF
DNA: TGTGCCAGCAGCTTAGATCCGGGACCGAATCAGCCCCAGCATTTT

size: .
D: .
V: TRBV10-3
J: TRBJ2-7
CDR3: CVISDGRNEQYF
DNA: TGTGTCATCAGTGATGGTAGGAACGAGCAGTACTTC

size: .
D: .
V: TRBV5-1
J: TRBJ2-1
CDR3: CASSLEPGTYNEQFF
DNA: TGCGCCAGCAGCTTGGAGCCCGGGACCTACAATGAGCAGTTCTTC

size: .
D: .
V: TRBV11-2
J: TRBJ2-1
CDR3: CASKRTEEGGNEQFF
DNA: TGTGCCAGCAAGCGGACAGAGGAGGGTGGCAATGAGCAGTTCTTC

size: .
D: .
V: TRBV24-1
J: TRBJ2-2
CDR3: CATSDLPTNGNTGELFF
DNA: TGTGCCACCAGTGATTTACCCACAAACGGGAACACCGGGGAGCTGTTTTTT

size: .
D: .
V: TRBV11-2
J: TRBJ2-1
CDR3: CASSLVGDGMLSEQFF
DNA: TGTGCCAGCAGCTTAGTCGGGGACGGGATGTTAAGTGAGCAGTTCTTC

size: few
D: .
V: TRBV28
J: TRBJ2-7
CDR3: CARPSGRRYEQYF
DNA: TGTGCCAGACCCTCAGGCAGAAGATACGAGCAGTACTTC

size: few
D: .
V: TRBV6-5
J: TRBJ2-7
CDR3: CASSYSRLVGGAYEQYF
DNA: TGTGCCAGCAGTTACTCGAGGCTAGTGGGAGGCGCCTACGAGCAGTACTTC

size: .
D: .
V: TRBV6-1
J: TRBJ2-7
CDR3: CAGGPPGQSLPTYEQYF
DNA: TGTGCCGGCGGTCCTCCGGGACAATCTCTACCCACTTACGAGCAGTACTTC

size: .
D: TRBD2
V: TRBV11-3
J: TRBJ2-5
CDR3: CASSRSGTDTQYF
DNA: TGTGCCAGTAGCCGTAGCGGGACGGATACCCAGTACTTC

size: .
D: .
V: TRBV4-2
J: TRBJ2-1
CDR3: CASNQTGEWGPNEQFF
DNA: TGTGCCAGCAACCAAACGGGAGAGTGGGGACCCAATGAGCAGTTCTTC

size: .
D: .
V: TRBV5-6
J: TRBJ2-7
CDR3: CASSSGRDEQYF
DNA: TGTGCCAGTAGCTCTGGAAGAGACGAGCAGTACTTC

size: many
D: .
V: TRBV6-6
J: TRBJ2-7
CDR3: CASSSDSYEQYF
DNA: TGTGCCAGCAGCTCGGACTCCTACGAGCAGTACTTC

size: many
D: .
V: TRBV4-1
J: TRBJ2-2
CDR3: CASSYRVTGELFF
DNA: TGCGCCAGCAGCTACAGGGTAACCGGGGAGCTGTTTTTT

size: .
D: .
V: TRBV5-1
J: TRBJ1-5
CDR3: CASRLPKHSYSNQPQHF
DNA: TGCGCCAGCAGATTGCCGAAGCACTCCTATAGCAATCAGCCCCAGCATTTT

size: few
D: TRBD2
V: TRBV7-9
J: TRBJ2-1
CDR3: CASSFSRGRAIGLIDEQFF
DNA: TGTGCCAGCAGCTTTTCTCGCGGGAGGGCCATTGGTTTGATCGATGAGCAGTTCTTC

size: many
D: .
V: TRBV5-5
J: TRBJ1-4
CDR3: CASNLGGVDEKLFF
DNA: TGTGCCAGCAACCTCGGGGGGGTTGACGAAAAACTGTTTTTT

size: .
D: .
V: TRBV28
J: TRBJ2-7
CDR3: CASRWDPNYEQYF
DNA: TGTGCCAGCCGTTGGGACCCCAACTACGAGCAGTACTTC

size: .
D: .
V: TRBV4-1
J: TRBJ1-1
CDR3: CPSSQDPEGTEAFF
DNA: TGCCCCAGCAGCCAAGATCCTGAGGGTACTGAAGCTTTCTTT

size: few
D: TRBD1
V: TRBV6-1
J: TRBJ1-3
CDR3: CASRPPLGQGHSGNTIYF
DNA: TGTGCCAGCAGGCCCCCTTTGGGACAGGGCCATTCTGGAAACACCATATATTTT